Listed here are 6 T cell receptor beta chains from one sample, sequenced in a study of CD8 T cells in Susac syndrome (dated by TCRdb to about 2019). Library preparation was by the immunoSEQ multiplex PCR assay. RNA was extracted with the RNeasy kit and roughly 0.45 to 1 ug was reverse transcribed using random hexamers. The raw public data were reprocessed by TCRdb itself: fastp quality trimming at Q25, MiXCR clonotype calling, in-frame beta chains only. Rows merge per CDR3 protein into single entries with the most common DNA and genes. The sample table shows approximately 300,000 distinct CDR3 sequences, and approximately 85% are seen once. The ten largest clones add up to approximately 0.2% of the sample. Input material: CD8+ T cells from PBMCs. These receptors were collected from a human donor with multiple sclerosis.

V and J are TRBV4-3 and TRBJ1-5; D gene uncertain. Germline V CDR1 and CDR2: LGHNA, YSLEER. The CDR3 sequence is 15 residues long. Between the trimmed V and J ends, which lost 0 bases and 3 bases, there was a span of 9 bases. CDR3 sequence reads: CASSQEWEANQPQHF. The CDR3 DNA is TGCGCCAGCAGCCAAGAATGGGAGGCCAATCAGCCCCAGCATTTT.

The chain has TRBV19 and TRBJ2-3; a weak D match, TRBD2 (5 bases). CDR1 and CDR2 (germline): LNHDA, SQIVND (reference sequence). Trimming stripped 7 bases from V and 2 bases from J, with 16 bases between. The CDR3 covers 15 residues. The CDR3 protein is CASTPWSGNTDTQYF. CDR3 coding DNA: TGTGCCAGTACCCCCTGGAGCGGAAACACAGATACGCAGTATTTT.

This clonotype was detected a few times. The chain combines TRBV18 with TRBJ2-5; D is uncertain. CDR3 size: 14 residues. Germline assignment: CDR1 KGHSH and CDR2 LQKENI. V lost 1 base and J 0 bases, leaving 6 bases between the germline ends. In DNA form, the CDR3 reads TGTGCCAGCTCACCACAACCGAACCAAGAGACCCAGTACTTC. Translating it yields CASSPQPNQETQYF. The full variable domain, rest sourced from reference TRBV18 and TRBJ2-5, is NAGVMQNPRHLVRRRGQEARLRCSPMKGHSHVYWYRQLPEEGLKFMVYLQKENIIDESGMPKERFSAEFPKEGPSILRIQQVVRGDSAAYFCASSPQPNQETQYFGPGTRLLVL.

The DNA for the CDR3 is TGCGCCAGCAGCCGTATAACAGGGGGCGAAACTGAAGCTTTCTTT. Its translation: CASSRITGGETEAFF. The chain links TRBV4-3 to TRBJ1-1; TRBD1 matches at 9 bases. V gave up 4 bases and J gave up 5 bases; unmatched junction bases: 8. CDR1 is LGHNA and CDR2 is YSLEER in the germline V gene. The CDR3 is 15 amino acids.

The V call is TRBV27, the J call TRBJ2-5, with a tentative D call TRBD1 (6 bases). Germline lookup yields CDR1 MNHEY and CDR2 SMNVEV (reference sequence). CDR3 length equals 15 residues. V shed 5 bases and J shed 0 bases, with 13 bases lying between them. The CDR3: CASSPQGVYQETQYF. The CDR3 bases are TGTGCCAGCAGTCCACAGGGCGTGTACCAAGAGACCCAGTACTTC.

The V and J genes are TRBV7-8 and TRBJ2-1; D is unresolved. The germline gives CDR1 SGHVS, CDR2 FQNEAQ. V gave up 2 bases and J gave up 8 bases, with 7 bases separating them. This CDR3 is built from 12 residues. Written as DNA, the CDR3 is TGTGCCAGCAGCTTACTGAGCGATGAGCAGTTCTTC. Its translation: CASSLLSDEQFF.